These 21 T cell receptor beta chains originate from one sample sequenced in a study of beta chain features in type 1 diabetes (dated by TCRdb to between 2017 and 2018). Library preparation used the immunoSEQ multiplex PCR assay. All of the isolated RNA was reverse transcribed with the High Capacity cDNA Reverse Transcription Kit, so expressed TCRB transcripts were sequenced. In its TCRdb copy, this immuneACCESS table keeps in-frame sequences only and misses some clones. Where compared with another copy, unresolved V genes explain less than half of these, and the others have no known cause. The sample has 500,000 to 700,000 clones on record, 15% of them singletons. Jointly, the top ten make up approximately 0.099% of the sample. Material: naive CD4+ T cells from blood. The cell subset or site label here, explained by the study, means: true naive CD4+ T cells. These receptors came from a man aged 18 to 29 in good health.

Remarks on this clone: It may be a read error: a sequence one base away is much more abundant. V is TRBV11-2 and J is TRBJ2-3; the D is unclear. V was shortened by 0 bases and J by 3 bases, with 1 base between the two germline ends. The length of the CDR3 is 12 residues. The germline V gene encodes CDR1 SGHAT and CDR2 FQNNGV. The CDR3 bases are TGTGCCAGCAGCTTAGAAACAGATACGCAGTATTTT. It translates to CASSLETDTQYF.

This sequence joins TRBV4-3 and TRBJ2-1; perhaps TRBD1 as D (6 bases). The germline gives CDR1 LGHNA, CDR2 YSLEER. V lost 4 bases, J lost 8 bases, and 12 bases lay in between. CDR3 length equals 13 residues. The CDR3, as DNA: TGCGCCAGCAGCCGAAGGGGGAAGGATGAGCAGTTCTTC. Translation: CASSRRGKDEQFF.

About this clone: Other DNA sequences in this sample translate to the same CDR3. The gene calls are TRBV2 and TRBJ1-5, with 7 nucleotides matching TRBD1. Germline V gene sequence: CDR1 SNHLY, CDR2 FYNNEI. V lost 4 bases, J lost 2 bases, and 2 bases stayed unmatched. The CDR3 has 14 amino acids. This CDR3 reads CASSVQGRNQPQHF. The CDR3 DNA sequence: TGTGCCAGCAGTGTACAGGGGCGCAATCAGCCCCAGCATTTT.

This clone has only a few counts. The CDR3 reads CASSISGTGNSYEQYF. The CDR3 nucleotides are TGTGCCAGCAGCATTTCCGGGACAGGGAATTCCTACGAGCAGTACTTC. This chain uses TRBV7-2 with TRBJ2-7, with 9 bases fitting TRBD1. Germline V gene data show CDR1 as SGHTA and CDR2 as FQGNSA. The CDR3 spans 16 residues. Trimming at V came to 5 bases and at J to 1 base, leaving 9 bases not matched to a gene.

This rearrangement joins TRBV25-1 to TRBJ1-1; D gene unclear. Germline V CDR1 and CDR2: MGHDK, SYGVNS. V was pared by 4 bases and J by 0 bases, with 6 bases between. The CDR3 loop spans 13 amino acids. The CDR3 DNA reads TGTGCCAGCAGTGGGCAAATGAACACTGAAGCTTTCTTT. It specifies CASSGQMNTEAFF.

The chain combines TRBV28 with TRBJ1-5; D gene uncertain. V lost 4 bases and J lost 6, with 13 bases in between. Germline V gives CDR1 MDHEN, CDR2 SYDVKM. The CDR3 sequence is 14 residues long. CDR3 DNA: TGTGCCAGCAGTTCAACTGAAAGTCGTCAGCCCCAGCATTTT. Its protein product is CASSSTESRQPQHF.

V and J are TRBV10-3 and TRBJ2-6; 11 bases agree with TRBD2. The junction had 7 bases not matched to a gene; V was cut back by 3 bases and J by 0 bases. From germline, CDR1 is ENHRY and CDR2 SYGVKD. CDR3 length: 19 amino acids. The CDR3 here is CAISETSGSRGSGANVLTF. The CDR3 DNA reads TGTGCCATCAGTGAAACTAGCGGGAGTAGGGGCTCTGGGGCCAACGTCCTGACTTTC.

This clone was detected a few times. The CDR3 region has the DNA TGTGCCAGCAGCTTAGCCCGCGGGAGGTACAATGAGCAGTTCTTC. This translates into CASSLARGRYNEQFF. This sequence joins TRBV7-2 and TRBJ2-1; 8 bases line up with TRBD2. CDR1 is SGHTA and CDR2 is FQGNSA in the germline V gene. J gave up 4 bases and V 0 bases, and 2 bases lay outside the gene matches. The CDR3 length is 15 residues.

This clone occurred a few times. The rearrangement links TRBV29-1 to TRBJ2-7; 7 bases map to TRBD1. V trimming: 7 bases; J trimming: 1 base; junction bases outside the gene matches: 7. CDR1 is SQVTM, CDR2 ANQGSEA, per germline. This CDR3 is 13 amino acids long. The CDR3 loop reads CSATGQSSYEQYF. The CDR3 DNA is TGCAGCGCTACGGGACAGAGTTCCTACGAGCAGTACTTC.

V gene TRBV25-1 combines with J gene TRBJ1-6, with D tentatively TRBD1 (5 bases). Germline CDR1 and CDR2: MGHDK and SYGVNS. The CDR3 covers 16 residues. Trimming removed 3 bases at V and 7 bases at J, with 16 bases between. The CDR3 reads CASSEQGTPRNSPLHF. The DNA for the CDR3 is TGTGCCAGCAGTGAGCAAGGGACTCCGCGAAATTCACCCCTCCACTTT.

The chain carries TRBV21-1 and TRBJ2-1. TRBV21-1 is given as a pseudogene. The CDR3 has 17 residues. The CDR3 coding sequence is TGTGCCAGCAGTAACAAGGCGGAGGCAGGGTCTCGTAATGAGCAGTTCTTC. Encoded protein: CASSNKAEAGSRNEQFF.

This clone has a handful of counts. The rearrangement uses TRBV7-2 and TRBJ2-7, with D unresolved. Germline values: CDR1 SGHTA, CDR2 FQGNSA. The length of the CDR3 is 15 residues. V shed 5 bases and J shed 0 bases, with 14 bases lying between them. Here the CDR3 reads CASSTPGRASYEQYF. The CDR3 DNA is TGTGCCAGCAGCACCCCTGGCCGGGCCTCCTACGAGCAGTACTTC.

The chain combines TRBV25-1 with TRBJ2-1; no firm D call. Trimming stripped 5 bases from V and 1 base from J, with 9 bases between. Germline V gene lookup returns CDR1 MGHDK and CDR2 SYGVNS. The CDR3 totals 14 residues. CDR3 nucleotide sequence: TGTGCCAGCAGTTCTCACGGATCCTACAATGAGCAGTTCTTC. Protein: CASSSHGSYNEQFF.

The J gene is TRBJ2-1, the V gene TRBV5-6, with 9 bases aligning to TRBD1. Germline V gene sequence: CDR1 SGHDT, CDR2 YYEEEE. This CDR3 spans 14 amino acids. V was clipped by 3 bases and J by 9 bases; unmatched bases: 7. The CDR3 region is CASSSGTGNSEQFF. In DNA form, the CDR3 reads TGTGCCAGCAGCTCTGGGACAGGGAATAGTGAGCAGTTCTTC.

This sequence joins TRBV18 and TRBJ2-1; no clear D. Germline CDR1 is KGHSH and CDR2 is LQKENI. V shed 0 bases and J shed 5 bases, with 11 bases lying between them. The CDR3 has 15 residues. CDR3 coding DNA: TGTGCCAGCTCACCACCGGGGATCAGAGACAATGAGCAGTTCTTC. It is translated as CASSPPGIRDNEQFF.

J is TRBJ2-3 and V is TRBV6-1, with D perhaps matching TRBD2 (6 bases). CDR3 length equals 14 residues. Per germline, CDR1 MNHNS and CDR2 SASEGT. V lost 1 base, J lost 5 bases, and 10 bases lay in between. The CDR3 here is CASSEGLALDTQYF. The CDR3 DNA is TGTGCCAGCAGTGAAGGGCTAGCGTTAGATACGCAGTATTTT.

The V call is TRBV14, the J call TRBJ2-7; D is unclear. Trimming left V 0 bases short and J 6 bases short, with 15 bases between. Looked up from germline, CDR1 is SGHDN and CDR2 is FVKESK. This CDR3 has 15 amino acids. The CDR3 coding sequence is TGTGCCAGCAGCCAAGATGAATACAGCCCCACCGAGCAGTACTTC. Amino acids: CASSQDEYSPTEQYF.

The chain is built from TRBV6-6 and TRBJ2-2, with D perhaps matching TRBD1 (5 bases). This CDR3 spans 14 amino acids. V shed 6 bases and J shed 2 bases, with 10 bases lying between them. CDR1 MNHNY and CDR2 SVGAGI come from the germline V gene (reference sequence). CDR3 nucleotide sequence: TGTGCCAGCAGAAGACAGATTAACACCGGGGAGCTGTTTTTT. Translating it yields CASRRQINTGELFF.

The chain has TRBV28 and TRBJ1-4; a weak D match, TRBD1 (6 bases). This CDR3 spans 15 amino acids. Germline CDR1 reads MDHEN; CDR2 reads SYDVKM. Trimming cost V 8 bases and J 5 bases, with 18 bases left between them. The chain's CDR3 is CASHRWGQGNEKLFF. The CDR3 bases are TGTGCCAGCCATCGGTGGGGCCAGGGGAATGAAAAACTGTTTTTT.

This clone was observed a few times. This chain connects TRBV5-4 to TRBJ2-1; the D gene is possibly TRBD1 (5 bases). There are 15 residues in the CDR3. The germline V and J ends were trimmed by 4 bases and 0 bases, with 11 bases remaining between them. Germline assignment: CDR1 SGHNT and CDR2 YYREEE (reference sequence). The DNA of the CDR3 is TGTGCCAGCAGCCCTCGACAGAGCTCCTACAATGAGCAGTTCTTC. Translation gives CASSPRQSSYNEQFF.

This clone has more than one count but fewer than ten. This chain links TRBV9 with TRBJ2-1, with D uncertain. Germline lookup yields CDR1 SGDLS and CDR2 YYNGEE. CDR3 length equals 13 residues. Trimming left V 6 bases short and J 1 base short, with 8 bases between. CDR3 loop: CASTDGSYNEQFF. CDR3 coding DNA: TGTGCCAGCACGGACGGATCCTACAATGAGCAGTTCTTC.